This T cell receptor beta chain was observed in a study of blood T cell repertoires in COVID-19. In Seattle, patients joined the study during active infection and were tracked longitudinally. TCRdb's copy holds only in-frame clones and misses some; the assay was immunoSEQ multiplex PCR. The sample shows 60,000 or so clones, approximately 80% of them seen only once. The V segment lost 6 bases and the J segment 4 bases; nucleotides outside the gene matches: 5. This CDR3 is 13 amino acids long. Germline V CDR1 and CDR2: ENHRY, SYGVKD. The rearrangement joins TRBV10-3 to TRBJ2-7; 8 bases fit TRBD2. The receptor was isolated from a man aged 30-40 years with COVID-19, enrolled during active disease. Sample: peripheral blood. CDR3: CAIRRGAMYEQYF. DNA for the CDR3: TGTGCCATCAGGCGGGGGGCCATGTACGAGCAGTACTTC.